These 16 T cell receptor beta chains originate from one sample sequenced in a study of OX40 agonist ivuxolimab in advanced cancers. The protocol was immunoSEQ multiplex PCR, while the TCRdb copy is restricted to in-frame clones and leaves out a portion. The sample holds tens of thousands of clones, roughly nine tenths seen once. Material: CD4+ or CD8+ T cells sorted from blood, obtained in a trial of the OX40 agonist ivuxolimab. Every receptor here comes from an adult with an advanced solid tumor such as melanoma, head and neck, liver or kidney cancer.

The chain links TRBV30 to TRBJ1-2; 8 bases are shared with TRBD1. Germline V gives CDR1 GTSNPN, CDR2 SVGIG (reference sequence). The CDR3 totals 13 residues. Trimming at V came to 1 base and at J to 4 bases, leaving 2 bases not matched to a gene. CDR3 loop: CAWSGTGPYGYTF. The CDR3 region has the DNA TGTGCCTGGAGTGGGACAGGGCCCTATGGCTACACCTTC.

The chain recombines TRBV5-4 with TRBJ2-5, with 13 bases fitting TRBD2. V was pared by 5 bases and J by 1 base, with 5 bases of the junction left unmatched. CDR3 length: 16 amino acids. The V gene's germline CDR1 is SGHNT and CDR2 YYREEE (reference sequence). The CDR3 loop is CASRTGLAGRQETQYF. The CDR3 region has the DNA TGTGCCAGCAGAACGGGACTAGCGGGACGCCAAGAGACCCAGTACTTC.

This clone was picked up one time. The CDR3 bases are TGTGCCAGCAGTCCCTGGACTAGCGTCTACGAGCAGTACTTC. Amino acids: CASSPWTSVYEQYF. The chain recombines TRBV6-5 with TRBJ2-7, with 9 bases identical to TRBD2. The ends lost 5 bases at V and 3 bases at J; junction bases unmatched: 5. This CDR3 has 14 residues. Germline CDR1 reads MNHEY; CDR2 reads SVGAGI.

The chain uses TRBV15 and TRBJ1-5; D not resolved. Germline V lookup: CDR1 LNHNV, CDR2 YYDKDF (reference sequence). This CDR3 has 14 residues. Trimming removed 3 bases at V and 4 bases at J, with 10 bases between. The CDR3 region has the DNA TGTGCCACCAGCAGGGGTGGGATGAATCAGCCCCAGCATTTT. It codes for CATSRGGMNQPQHF. Looking up the rest from reference TRBV15 and TRBJ1-5 gives the full variable domain: DAMVIQNPRYQVTQFGKPVTLSCSQTLNHNVMYWYQQKSSQAPKLLFHYYDKDFNNEADTPDNFQSRRPNTSFCFLDIRSPGLGDTAMYLCATSRGGMNQPQHFGDGTRLSIL.

The chain couples TRBV7-8 to TRBJ2-5, with 8 bases lining up with TRBD1. CDR1 and CDR2 (germline): SGHVS, FQNEAQ. V dropped 5 bases and J dropped 4; count of bases not matched to a gene: 9. The CDR3 extends over 15 amino acids. DNA of the CDR3: TGTGCCAGCAGCCGCCAGGACAGGGTGAGAGAGACCCAGTACTTC. Translated, it gives CASSRQDRVRETQYF.

The chain has TRBV7-9 and TRBJ2-2; 9 positions match TRBD2. Germline V gene lookup returns CDR1 SEHNR and CDR2 FQNEAQ (reference sequence). The CDR3 sequence is 15 residues long. The V gene end was trimmed by 7 bases and the J gene end by 4 bases; junction bases not matched to a gene: 7. The CDR3 is CASTSGGLSTGELFF. The DNA for the CDR3 is TGTGCCAGCACCAGCGGGGGGCTTAGCACCGGGGAGCTGTTTTTT. Filled out from reference TRBV7-9 and TRBJ2-2, the complete variable domain reads DTGVSQNPRHKITKRGQNVTFRCDPISEHNRLYWYRQTLGQGPEFLTYFQNEAQLEKSRLLSDRFSAERPKGSFSTLEIQRTEQGDSAMYLCASTSGGLSTGELFFGEGSRLTVL.

The chain combines TRBV9 with TRBJ2-3, with D possibly matching TRBD2 (5 bases). Looked up from germline, CDR1 is SGDLS and CDR2 is YYNGEE. This CDR3 is 14 amino acids long. The V gene lost 2 bases and the J gene lost 3 bases, with 10 bases spanning the gap. The CDR3: CASSVSPGTDTQYF. DNA for the CDR3: TGTGCCAGCAGCGTGTCCCCGGGGACAGATACGCAGTATTTT.

CDR3 in amino acids: CASSLSGSQSTIYF. As DNA, the CDR3 is TGTGCCAGCAGCTTGTCAGGCAGTCAGAGTACCATATATTTT. The V call is TRBV5-4, the J call TRBJ1-3; D remains ambiguous. CDR3 length equals 14 residues. CDR1 is SGHNT, CDR2 YYREEE, per germline (reference sequence). With 1 base removed from V and 10 bases from J, the gap between germline ends came to 15 bases.

A few counts support this clone. This rearrangement joins TRBV2 to TRBJ1-1; 9 bases agree with TRBD1. V lost 5 bases to trimming and J lost 6 bases; unmatched junction nucleotides: 7. CDR3 length: 14 residues. Looked up from germline, CDR1 is SNHLY and CDR2 is FYNNEI. CDR3 sequence: CASSSTGGLAEAFF. Here the CDR3 DNA reads TGTGCCAGCAGTTCTACAGGGGGCTTGGCTGAAGCTTTCTTT.

The chain couples TRBV5-1 to TRBJ2-7, with 9 bases identical to TRBD2. The germline gives CDR1 SGHRS, CDR2 YFSETQ. The CDR3 has 16 amino acids. The trim removed 3 bases at V and 6 bases at J, leaving 13 bases unmatched. The CDR3 DNA is TGCGCCAGCAGCTACTTAGCGGGAGCCCCTCCCTCCGAGCAGTACTTC. Its translation: CASSYLAGAPPSEQYF.

J is TRBJ1-6 and V is TRBV7-9, with D maybe TRBD1 (6 bases). Trimming removed 3 bases at V and 10 bases at J, with 10 bases between. Germline CDR1 reads SEHNR; CDR2 reads FQNEAQ (reference sequence). There are 13 residues in the CDR3. This CDR3 is CASSLAQGSPLHF. The CDR3 DNA follows: TGTGCCAGCAGCTTGGCTCAGGGGTCACCCCTCCACTTT.

This chain connects TRBV19 to TRBJ1-2; D not certain. V lost 3 bases to trimming and J lost 2 bases, with 13 bases between them. The CDR3 spans 15 residues. Looked up from germline, CDR1 is LNHDA and CDR2 is SQIVND (reference sequence). The CDR3 spells CASSIGHLRNYGYTF. As DNA, the CDR3 is TGTGCCAGTAGTATCGGGCACCTGAGAAACTATGGCTACACCTTC.

The chain employs TRBV29-1 and TRBJ1-2, with 10 nucleotides matching TRBD1. Germline-derived CDR1 and CDR2 are SQVTM and ANQGSEA. V lost 5 bases, J lost 7 bases, and 7 bases stayed unmatched. The CDR3 covers 13 residues. The DNA for the CDR3 is TGCAGCGTTAAGCGACAGGGGGCCTTTGGCTACACCTTC. It is translated as CSVKRQGAFGYTF.

The chain carries TRBV18 and TRBJ1-3, with 7 bases aligning to TRBD1. Germline CDR1 reads KGHSH; CDR2 reads LQKENI. J lost 3 bases, V lost 3 bases, and 5 bases had no gene match. The CDR3 has 15 amino acids. CDR3 DNA: TGTGCCAGCTCACCCGCCGACAGGGTTGGAAACACCATATATTTT. This translates into CASSPADRVGNTIYF.

This chain uses TRBV7-2 with TRBJ2-1; 8 nucleotides align to TRBD2. The germline V gene encodes CDR1 SGHTA and CDR2 FQGNSA. This CDR3 contains 15 residues. The V segment lost 0 bases and the J segment 6 bases; nucleotides outside the gene matches: 4. This CDR3 reads CASSLASGSTNEQFF. For the CDR3, the DNA is TGTGCCAGCAGCTTAGCGAGCGGGAGTACCAATGAGCAGTTCTTC.

V and J are TRBV7-2 and TRBJ1-5; 11 bases are a match to TRBD1. The CDR3 consists of 16 residues. In germline, CDR1 is SGHTA, CDR2 FQGNSA. Germline trimming cut 2 bases from V and 5 bases from J; bases unmatched to any gene: 5. This CDR3 reads CASSLYGTGGYQPQHF. The CDR3, as DNA: TGTGCCAGCAGCTTATATGGGACAGGGGGATATCAGCCCCAGCATTTT.